This T cell receptor beta chain emerged from a study of vaccination effects on CD4 cells after COVID-19. The wider study: Vaccine administered to participants consisted of two doses of either BNT162b2 or mRNA-1273.

Germline V gene data show CDR1 as MGHRA and CDR2 as YSYEKL. The V gene lost 0 bases and the J gene lost 7 bases, with 10 bases spanning the gap. The CDR3 sequence is 14 residues long. The study's findings and limits: Infection-derived and vaccine-derived clones contracted markedly late after vaccination.

Using viral peptide pools, the ViraFEST assay grew out antigen-specific CD4+ T cells prior to sequencing. At the end of 9 to 11 days of culture, CD4+ T cells were isolated. People in the vaccine group had not been infected with SARS-CoV-2 before, and their nucleocapsid antibodies were negative. Some 2 million PBMC per well were cultured with approximately 10 IU/ml IL-2 and 7.5 to 10 ug/ml peptides. A half-medium replacement with IL-2 medium was carried out on days 3 and 7. The sample holds a few counts of this clone. Its antigen is not known. Clones were sequenced by immunoSEQ multiplex PCR, and TCRdb holds only the in-frame ones, with some missing. The sample records about 65,000 clones, roughly four fifths being singletons.

Sequencing used CD4+ T cells from PBMCs cultured with HCoV-NL63 spike peptides, obtained before COVID-19 vaccination. The TCR originated in a human donor who received a COVID-19 vaccine. The J gene is TRBJ1-5, the V gene TRBV4-1; D is perhaps TRBD1 (6 bases). DNA of the CDR3: TGCGCCAGCAGCCAAGAACAGGGCGGCCAGCCCCAGCATTTT. Translating it yields CASSQEQGGQPQHF.